This TCR beta chain was recorded in a study of blood T cell repertoires in COVID-19. About the research overall: Sources were T cells, B-cell-depleted T cells, or PBMCs; the material itself was cDNA or gDNA.

The repertoire was sequenced with immunoSEQ multiplex PCR; TCRdb's copy has only in-frame clones and lacks some. The data hold about 210,000 clones, with about 91% observed a single time. Germline lookup yields CDR1 LGHNT and CDR2 FRNRAP. V was clipped by 3 bases and J by 3 bases, with 20 bases between them. The CDR3 length is 17 residues. The genes are TRBV12-5 and TRBJ1-2; weak D call: TRBD1 (6 bases). The material sequenced was peripheral blood. The origin of this receptor is a woman aged 40 to 55 with acute or convalescent COVID-19. The DNA for the CDR3 is TGTGCTAGTGGTTTCTTTGGGGGCGCATTTTCAGACTATGGCTACACCTTC. Its translation is CASGFFGGAFSDYGYTF.